This T cell receptor beta chain appears in the sequencing data of a study of blood T cell repertoires in COVID-19. Here immunoSEQ multiplex PCR was the method, and the copy in TCRdb shows in-frame clones only, minus some. The table shows around 290,000 clones, with 75% to 90% occurring only once. Trimming pared 8 bases from V and 0 bases from J, leaving 7 bases between. The CDR3 has 12 residues. Germline CDR1 SGHRS, CDR2 YFSETQ. The chain has TRBV5-1 and TRBJ2-3, with D unclear. Specimen: peripheral blood. The clonotype was recovered from a woman in her seventies with COVID-19, enrolled during active disease. The CDR3 DNA is TGCGCCAGTGGAGACAGCACAGATACGCAGTATTTT. Its translation: CASGDSTDTQYF. The full variable domain, its missing parts supplied by reference TRBV5-1 and TRBJ2-3, is KAGVTQTPRYLIKTRGQQVTLSCSPISGHRSVSWYQQTPGQGLQFLFEYFSETQRNKGNFPGRFSGRQFSNSRSEMNVSTLELGDSALYLCASGDSTDTQYFGPGTRLTVL.